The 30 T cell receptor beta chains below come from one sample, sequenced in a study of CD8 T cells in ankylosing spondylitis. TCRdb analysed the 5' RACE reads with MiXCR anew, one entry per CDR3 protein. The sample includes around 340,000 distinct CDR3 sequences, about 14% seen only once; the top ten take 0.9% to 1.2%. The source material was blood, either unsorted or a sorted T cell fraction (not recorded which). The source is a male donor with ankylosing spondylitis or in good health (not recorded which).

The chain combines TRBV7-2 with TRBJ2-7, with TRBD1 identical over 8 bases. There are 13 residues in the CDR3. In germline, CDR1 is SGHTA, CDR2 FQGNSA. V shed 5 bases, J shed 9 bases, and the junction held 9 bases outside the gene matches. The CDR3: CASSIKTGDGQYF. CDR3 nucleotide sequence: TGTGCCAGCAGCATAAAGACAGGGGACGGGCAGTACTTC.

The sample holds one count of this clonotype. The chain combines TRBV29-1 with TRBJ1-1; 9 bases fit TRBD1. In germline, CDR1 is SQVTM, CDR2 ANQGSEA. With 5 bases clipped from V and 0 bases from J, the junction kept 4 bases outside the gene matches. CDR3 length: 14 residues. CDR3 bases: TGCAGCGTTAAAGGGACAGGGATGAACACTGAAGCTTTCTTT. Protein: CSVKGTGMNTEAFF. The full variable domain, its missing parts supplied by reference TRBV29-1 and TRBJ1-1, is SAVISQKPSRDICQRGTSLTIQCQVDSQVTMMFWYRQQPGQSLTLIATANQGSEATYESGFVIDKFPISRPNLTFSTLTVSNMSPEDSSIYLCSVKGTGMNTEAFFGQGTRLTVV.

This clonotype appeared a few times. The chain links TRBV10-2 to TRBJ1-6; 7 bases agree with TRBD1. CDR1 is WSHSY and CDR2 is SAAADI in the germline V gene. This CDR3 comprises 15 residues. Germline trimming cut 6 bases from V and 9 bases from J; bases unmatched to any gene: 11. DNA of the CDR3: TGCGCCAGCAGAGGAACAGGGGAGGGAAGTTCACCCCTCCACTTT. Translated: CASRGTGEGSSPLHF.

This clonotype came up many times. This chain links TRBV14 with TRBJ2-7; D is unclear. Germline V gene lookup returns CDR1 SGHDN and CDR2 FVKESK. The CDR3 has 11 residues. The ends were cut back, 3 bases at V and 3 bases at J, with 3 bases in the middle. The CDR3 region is CASSHGYEQYF. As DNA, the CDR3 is TGTGCCAGCAGCCATGGCTACGAGCAGTACTTC.

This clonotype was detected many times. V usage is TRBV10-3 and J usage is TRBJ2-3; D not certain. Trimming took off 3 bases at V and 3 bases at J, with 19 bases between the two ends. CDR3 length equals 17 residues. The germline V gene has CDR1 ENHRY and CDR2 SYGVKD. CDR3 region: CAISDPRASMETDTQYF. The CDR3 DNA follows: TGTGCCATCAGTGACCCCCGGGCCTCCATGGAAACAGATACGCAGTATTTT.

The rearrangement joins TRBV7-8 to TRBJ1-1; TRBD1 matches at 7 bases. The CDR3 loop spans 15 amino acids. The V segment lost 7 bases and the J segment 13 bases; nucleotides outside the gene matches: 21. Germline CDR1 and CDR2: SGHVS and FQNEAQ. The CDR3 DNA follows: TGTGCCAGCACCGATAACAGCGGGGTGGGACAGTTTGGTTTCTTT. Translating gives CASTDNSGVGQFGFF.

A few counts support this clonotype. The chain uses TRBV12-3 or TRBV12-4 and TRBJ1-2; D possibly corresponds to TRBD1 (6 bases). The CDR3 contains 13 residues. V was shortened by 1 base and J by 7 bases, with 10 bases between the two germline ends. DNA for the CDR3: TGTGCCAGCAGTTTAGAAAACAGGGCTGGCTACACCTTC. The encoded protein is CASSLENRAGYTF.

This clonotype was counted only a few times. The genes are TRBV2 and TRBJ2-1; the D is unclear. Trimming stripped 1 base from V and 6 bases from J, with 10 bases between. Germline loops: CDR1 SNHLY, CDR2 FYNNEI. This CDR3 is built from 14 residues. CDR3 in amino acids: CASSEGQPLNEQFF. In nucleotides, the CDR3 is TGTGCCAGCAGTGAAGGACAACCTCTCAATGAGCAGTTCTTC.

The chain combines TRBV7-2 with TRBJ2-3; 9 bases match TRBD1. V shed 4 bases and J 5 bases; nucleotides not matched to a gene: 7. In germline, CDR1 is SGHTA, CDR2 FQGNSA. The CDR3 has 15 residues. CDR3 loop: CASSWGQGWVDTQYF. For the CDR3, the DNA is TGTGCCAGCAGCTGGGGACAGGGATGGGTAGATACGCAGTATTTT.

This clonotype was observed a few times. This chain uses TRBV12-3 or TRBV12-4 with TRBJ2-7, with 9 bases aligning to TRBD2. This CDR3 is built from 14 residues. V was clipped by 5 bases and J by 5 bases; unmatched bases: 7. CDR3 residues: CASSPIAGANEQYF. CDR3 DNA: TGTGCCAGCAGTCCTATAGCGGGAGCTAACGAGCAGTACTTC.

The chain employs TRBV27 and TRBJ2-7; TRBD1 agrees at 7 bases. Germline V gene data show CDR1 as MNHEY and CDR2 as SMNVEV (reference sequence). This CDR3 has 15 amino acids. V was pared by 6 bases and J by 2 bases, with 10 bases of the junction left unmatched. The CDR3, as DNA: TGTGCCAGCAGAACAACGGTGACAGGGACCTACGAGCAGTACTTC. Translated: CASRTTVTGTYEQYF.

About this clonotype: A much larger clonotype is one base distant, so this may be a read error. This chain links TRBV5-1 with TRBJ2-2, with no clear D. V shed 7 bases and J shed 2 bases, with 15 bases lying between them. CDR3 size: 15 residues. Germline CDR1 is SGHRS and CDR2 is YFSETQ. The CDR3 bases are TGCGCCAGCTCTACTACAAGTTCTAACACCGGGGAGCTGTTTTTT. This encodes CASSTTSSNTGELFF.

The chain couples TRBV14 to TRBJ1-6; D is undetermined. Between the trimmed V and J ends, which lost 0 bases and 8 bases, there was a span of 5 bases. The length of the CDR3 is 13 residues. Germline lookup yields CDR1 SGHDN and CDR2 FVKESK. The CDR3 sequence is CASSQEDYSPLHF. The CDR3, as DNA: TGTGCCAGCAGCCAAGAGGATTATTCACCCCTCCACTTT.

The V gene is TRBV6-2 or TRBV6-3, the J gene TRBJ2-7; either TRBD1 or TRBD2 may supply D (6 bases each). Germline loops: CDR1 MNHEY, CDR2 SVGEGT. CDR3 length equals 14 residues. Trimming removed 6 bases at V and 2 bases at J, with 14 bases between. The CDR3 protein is CASSHSGGPYEQYF. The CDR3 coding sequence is TGTGCCAGCAGCCACAGTGGGGGGCCCTACGAGCAGTACTTC.

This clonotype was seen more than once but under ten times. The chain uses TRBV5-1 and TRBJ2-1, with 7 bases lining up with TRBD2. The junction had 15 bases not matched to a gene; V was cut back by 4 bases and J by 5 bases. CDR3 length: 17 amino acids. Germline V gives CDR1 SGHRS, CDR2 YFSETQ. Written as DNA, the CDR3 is TGCGCCAGCAGCCCCCCGGGTGCAGGGAGGGCACACAATGAGCAGTTCTTC. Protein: CASSPPGAGRAHNEQFF.

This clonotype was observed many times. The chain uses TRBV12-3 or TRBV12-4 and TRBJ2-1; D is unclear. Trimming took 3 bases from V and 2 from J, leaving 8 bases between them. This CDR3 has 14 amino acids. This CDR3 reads CASSFLQTYNEQFF. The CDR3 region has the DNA TGTGCCAGCAGTTTTCTTCAAACCTACAATGAGCAGTTCTTC.

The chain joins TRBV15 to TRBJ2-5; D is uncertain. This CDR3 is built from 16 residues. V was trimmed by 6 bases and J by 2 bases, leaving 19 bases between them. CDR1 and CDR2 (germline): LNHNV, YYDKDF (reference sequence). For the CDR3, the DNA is TGTGCCACCAGGCTCGACCTAAGAATGGTTCAAGAGACCCAGTACTTC. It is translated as CATRLDLRMVQETQYF.

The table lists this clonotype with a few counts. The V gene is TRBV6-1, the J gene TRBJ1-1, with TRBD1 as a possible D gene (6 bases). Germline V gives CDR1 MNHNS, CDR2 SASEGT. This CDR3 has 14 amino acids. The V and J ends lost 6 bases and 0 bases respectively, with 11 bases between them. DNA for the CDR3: TGTGCCAGCAGAGACGACAGGATGAACACTGAAGCTTTCTTT. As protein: CASRDDRMNTEAFF.

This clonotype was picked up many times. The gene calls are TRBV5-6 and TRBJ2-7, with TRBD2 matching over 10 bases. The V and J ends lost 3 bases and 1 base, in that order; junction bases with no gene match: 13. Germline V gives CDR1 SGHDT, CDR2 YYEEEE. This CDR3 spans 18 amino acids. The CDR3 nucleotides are TGTGCCAGCAGCTCCTCATGGCTAGCGGGAGCGTTATCCTACGAGCAGTACTTC. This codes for CASSSSWLAGALSYEQYF.

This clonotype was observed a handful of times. The CDR3 DNA follows: TGTGCCAGCAGTTCCGCGACAGCTAACTATGGCTACACCTTC. Its protein is CASSSATANYGYTF. V gene TRBV12-3 or TRBV12-4 combines with J gene TRBJ1-2, with a tentative D call TRBD1 (5 bases). Trimming stripped 4 bases from V and 0 bases from J, with 9 bases between. There are 14 residues in the CDR3.

In DNA, the CDR3 is TGTGCCAGCTCACCACGAACTAGCGGGAGTATACAGACCCAGTACTTC. It encodes CASSPRTSGSIQTQYF. The rearrangement uses TRBV18 and TRBJ2-5, with 11 bases matching TRBD2. Germline trimming cut 1 base from V and 6 bases from J; bases unmatched to any gene: 7. The CDR3 covers 16 residues. The V gene's germline CDR1 is KGHSH and CDR2 LQKENI.

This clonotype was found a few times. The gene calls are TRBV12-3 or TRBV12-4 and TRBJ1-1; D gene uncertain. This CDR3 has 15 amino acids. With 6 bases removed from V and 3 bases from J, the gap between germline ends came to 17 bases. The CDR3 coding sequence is TGTGCCAGCAGCCTGGGTCCCGTGAGGGACACTGAAGCTTTCTTT. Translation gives CASSLGPVRDTEAFF.

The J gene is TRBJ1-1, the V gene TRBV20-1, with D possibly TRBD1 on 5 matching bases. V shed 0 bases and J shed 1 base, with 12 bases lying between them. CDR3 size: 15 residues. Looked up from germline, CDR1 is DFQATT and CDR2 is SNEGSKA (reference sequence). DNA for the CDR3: TGCAGTGCTAGAGATGCAGGGTTGGGGAACACTGAAGCTTTCTTT. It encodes CSARDAGLGNTEAFF.

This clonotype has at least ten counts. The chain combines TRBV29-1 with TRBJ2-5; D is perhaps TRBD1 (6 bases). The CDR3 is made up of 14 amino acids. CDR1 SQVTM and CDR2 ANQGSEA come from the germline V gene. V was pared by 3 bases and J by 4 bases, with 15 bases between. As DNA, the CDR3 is TGCAGCGTTGAGAGTGCTGGGGGCAGAGAGACCCAGTACTTC. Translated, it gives CSVESAGGRETQYF.

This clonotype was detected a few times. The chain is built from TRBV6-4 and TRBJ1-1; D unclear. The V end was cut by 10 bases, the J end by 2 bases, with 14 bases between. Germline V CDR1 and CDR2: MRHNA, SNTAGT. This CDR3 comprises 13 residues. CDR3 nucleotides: TGTGCCACCCGGCTCGCAGACAACACTGAAGCTTTCTTT. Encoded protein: CATRLADNTEAFF.

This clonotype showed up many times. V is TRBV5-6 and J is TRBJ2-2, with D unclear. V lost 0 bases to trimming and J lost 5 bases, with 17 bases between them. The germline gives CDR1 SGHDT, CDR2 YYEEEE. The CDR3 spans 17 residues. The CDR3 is CASSLAYRSIWTGELFF. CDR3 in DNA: TGTGCCAGCAGCTTGGCGTACCGTTCGATCTGGACCGGGGAGCTGTTTTTT. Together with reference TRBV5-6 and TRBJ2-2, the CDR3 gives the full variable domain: DAGVTQSPTHLIKTRGQQVTLRCSPKSGHDTVSWYQQALGQGPQFIFQYYEEEERQRGNFPDRFSGHQFPNYSSELNVNALLLGDSALYLCASSLAYRSIWTGELFFGEGSRLTVL.

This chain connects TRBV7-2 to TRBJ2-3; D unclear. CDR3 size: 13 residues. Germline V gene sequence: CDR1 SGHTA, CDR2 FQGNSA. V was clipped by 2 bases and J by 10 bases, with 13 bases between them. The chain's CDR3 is CASSLSARSPQYF. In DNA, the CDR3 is TGTGCCAGCAGCTTATCGGCCAGGAGTCCGCAGTATTTT.

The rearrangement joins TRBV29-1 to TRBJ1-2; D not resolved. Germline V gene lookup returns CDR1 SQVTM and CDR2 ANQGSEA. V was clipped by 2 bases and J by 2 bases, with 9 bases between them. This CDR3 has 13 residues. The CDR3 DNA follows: TGCAGCGTTGAATCGGGAGTAAACTATGGCTACACCTTC. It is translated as CSVESGVNYGYTF.

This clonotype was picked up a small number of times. The CDR3 loop reads CASSPGLASDEQYF. As DNA, the CDR3 is TGTGCCAGCAGTCCCGGACTAGCGAGCGACGAGCAGTACTTC. The V gene is TRBV7-8, the J gene TRBJ2-7; TRBD2 aligns across 9 bases. This CDR3 comprises 14 residues. Germline loops: CDR1 SGHVS, CDR2 FQNEAQ. J was trimmed by 5 bases and V by 6 bases; bases with no gene match: 8.

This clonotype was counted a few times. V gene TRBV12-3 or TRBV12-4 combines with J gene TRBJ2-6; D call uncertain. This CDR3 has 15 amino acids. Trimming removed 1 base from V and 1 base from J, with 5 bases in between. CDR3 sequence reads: CASSLGASGANVLTF. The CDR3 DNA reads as TGTGCCAGCAGTTTAGGGGCATCTGGGGCCAACGTCCTGACTTTC.